A single sample gave rise to the 17 T cell receptor beta chains below, sequenced in a study of blood T cell repertoires in COVID-19. This table comes from immunoSEQ multiplex PCR, and its TCRdb copy is limited to in-frame clones, with some not included. The sample contains about 25,000 clones, approximately 84% of which appear only once. Material: peripheral blood. These receptors were obtained from a woman of 80 years or more with acute or convalescent COVID-19.

This clone occurred once. This chain links TRBV10-3 with TRBJ1-2; TRBD1 matches 8 bases. Per the germline V gene, CDR1 is ENHRY and CDR2 is SYGVKD. The CDR3 loop spans 16 amino acids. With V trimmed by 4 bases and J by 3 bases, 10 bases remained unmatched. The CDR3 coding sequence is TGTGCCATCAGTGCCCAGGGGGCTCGACCTGACTATGGCTACACCTTC. Its translation is CAISAQGARPDYGYTF.

V usage is TRBV25-1 and J usage is TRBJ2-7, with 8 bases fitting TRBD2. Trimming at V came to 10 bases and at J to 4 bases, leaving 15 bases not matched to a gene. The CDR3 covers 15 residues. CDR1 is MGHDK, CDR2 SYGVNS, per germline. The CDR3 loop is CATRSGGGSRYEQYF. The CDR3 nucleotides are TGTGCCACCCGGAGCGGGGGCGGGAGTAGGTACGAGCAGTACTTC.

The rearrangement links TRBV30 to TRBJ2-7, with 8 nucleotides matching TRBD2. Unmatched junction bases numbered 3, after V lost 2 bases and J lost 0 bases. Germline V gene sequence: CDR1 GTSNPN, CDR2 SVGIG (reference sequence). The CDR3 totals 14 residues. The CDR3 loop reads CAWSSGRSSYEQYF. The CDR3 DNA reads TGTGCCTGGAGTAGCGGGAGAAGCTCCTACGAGCAGTACTTC.

The chain is built from TRBV25-1 and TRBJ1-6; 7 nucleotides agree with TRBD1. V was pared by 6 bases and J by 6 bases, with 2 bases of the junction left unmatched. There are 13 residues in the CDR3. The germline CDR1 and CDR2 sequences are MGHDK and SYGVNS. CDR3 sequence reads: CASSRDSNSPLHF. Written as DNA, the CDR3 is TGTGCCAGCAGCCGGGACAGTAATTCACCCCTCCACTTT.

The V call is TRBV19, the J call TRBJ1-3, with a possible D match to TRBD1 (6 bases). CDR3 length equals 17 residues. Germline lookup yields CDR1 LNHDA and CDR2 SQIVND (reference sequence). Deletions cut 5 bases from V and 2 bases from J, with 19 bases between. The CDR3 loop is CASSSGRRGVTGNTIYF. Written as DNA, the CDR3 is TGTGCCAGTAGTTCGGGTCGCAGGGGTGTAACTGGAAACACCATATATTTT.

The V and J genes are TRBV11-2 and TRBJ2-1; D is perhaps TRBD2 (5 bases). The length of the CDR3 is 13 residues. Germline CDR1 SGHAT, CDR2 FQNNGV. With 5 bases removed from V and 9 bases from J, the gap between germline ends came to 14 bases. In DNA form, the CDR3 reads TGTGCCAGCAGCCTACGGGGTGGGAGTGAGCAGTTCTTC. Translating gives CASSLRGGSEQFF.

The chain uses TRBV3-1 (or the pseudogene TRBV3-2) and TRBJ2-1; possibly TRBD2 for D (5 bases). The V end was cut by 2 bases, the J end by 5 bases, with 22 bases between. This CDR3 has 18 amino acids. Per the germline V gene, CDR1 is LGHDT and CDR2 is YNNKEL (reference sequence). The CDR3 DNA sequence: TGTGCCAGCAGCCAACAACCACTTACTAGGAGGCGGAACAATGAGCAGTTCTTC. This translates into CASSQQPLTRRRNNEQFF.

The rearrangement joins TRBV5-6 to TRBJ1-1, with 9 bases aligning to TRBD1. V shed 5 bases and J 5 bases; nucleotides not matched to a gene: 7. The CDR3 runs 14 residues. From germline, CDR1 is SGHDT and CDR2 YYEEEE. The CDR3 DNA reads as TGTGCCAGCAGAGTGGGACAGGGTGGGACTGAAGCTTTCTTT. It encodes CASRVGQGGTEAFF. The full variable domain, its missing parts supplied by reference TRBV5-6 and TRBJ1-1, is DAGVTQSPTHLIKTRGQQVTLRCSPKSGHDTVSWYQQALGQGPQFIFQYYEEEERQRGNFPDRFSGHQFPNYSSELNVNALLLGDSALYLCASRVGQGGTEAFFGQGTRLTVV.

The chain employs TRBV5-1 and TRBJ2-2; 8 bases map to TRBD2. Trimming cost V 1 base and J 6 bases; bases outside gene matches: 5. CDR1 and CDR2 (germline): SGHRS, YFSETQ. CDR3 length: 15 residues. CDR3 nucleotides: TGCGCCAGCAGCTTGATGAGCGGGAGCGCCGGGGAGCTGTTTTTT. Its protein product is CASSLMSGSAGELFF.

This CDR3 reads CASRQDREKGGYTF. CDR3 bases: TGTGCCAGCAGGCAGGACAGGGAGAAAGGTGGCTACACCTTC. This chain uses TRBV27 with TRBJ1-2; 8 nucleotides align to TRBD1. The ends lost 6 bases at V and 7 bases at J; junction bases unmatched: 10. CDR1 and CDR2 (germline): MNHEY, SMNVEV (reference sequence). The CDR3 is 14 amino acids.

The J gene is TRBJ2-1, the V gene TRBV7-2, with D possibly matching TRBD2 (5 bases). CDR1 is SGHTA, CDR2 FQGNSA, per germline. V shed 3 bases and J shed 9 bases, with 15 bases lying between them. The CDR3 runs 14 residues. The CDR3 region has the DNA TGTGCCAGCAGCTTCGGACTGCAGAGGGTTGAGCAGTTCTTC. This encodes CASSFGLQRVEQFF. The whole variable domain, remainder taken from reference TRBV7-2 and TRBJ2-1, is GAGVSQSPSNKVTEKGKDVELRCDPISGHTALYWYRQSLGQGLEFLIYFQGNSAPDKSGLPSDRFSAERTGGSVSTLTIQRTQQEDSAVYLCASSFGLQRVEQFFGPGTRLTVL.

The chain combines TRBV7-2 with TRBJ2-3; no definite D call. The V end lost 0 bases, the J end lost 4 bases, and 5 bases lay between the germline ends. This CDR3 comprises 13 residues. Germline assignment: CDR1 SGHTA and CDR2 FQGNSA. CDR3 in amino acids: CASSLASADTQYF. The CDR3 bases are TGTGCCAGCAGCTTAGCGAGTGCAGATACGCAGTATTTT.

The chain carries TRBV10-3 and TRBJ2-7, with D uncertain. Trimming pared 0 bases from V and 2 bases from J, leaving 5 bases between. CDR1 is ENHRY, CDR2 SYGVKD, per germline. This CDR3 is 13 amino acids long. CDR3 sequence reads: CAISESQTYEQYF. The CDR3 DNA sequence: TGTGCCATCAGTGAGTCGCAGACCTACGAGCAGTACTTC.

This sequence joins TRBV4-3 and TRBJ1-5; 7 bases fit TRBD1. CDR1 and CDR2 (germline): LGHNA, YSLEER. The CDR3 runs 15 residues. V lost 2 bases and J lost 5; bases outside the gene matches: 6. CDR3 in DNA: TGCGCCAGCAGCCAAAATGACAGGGTCTATCAGCCCCAGCATTTT. This gives the protein CASSQNDRVYQPQHF.

The chain is built from TRBV19 and TRBJ2-5; D is perhaps TRBD2 (6 bases). V dropped 5 bases and J dropped 4 bases, with 11 bases sitting between them. The CDR3 has 13 residues. Germline values: CDR1 LNHDA, CDR2 SQIVND (reference sequence). CDR3 bases: TGTGCCAGTAGTTTGGGGCGGGGAGAGACCCAGTACTTC. As protein: CASSLGRGETQYF. Full variable domain (outside the CDR3, taken from reference TRBV19 and TRBJ2-5): DGGITQSPKYLFRKEGQNVTLSCEQNLNHDAMYWYRQDPGQGLRLIYYSQIVNDFQKGDIAEGYSVSREKKESFPLTVTSAQKNPTAFYLCASSLGRGETQYFGPGTRLLVL.

The chain joins TRBV29-1 to TRBJ1-1; D unresolved. Trimming left V 7 bases short and J 5 bases short, with 17 bases between. This CDR3 has 13 residues. Germline values: CDR1 SQVTM, CDR2 ANQGSEA. CDR3 DNA: TGCAGCGGCCGACTGGTCTCGGGTACTGAAGCTTTCTTT. This encodes CSGRLVSGTEAFF. Full variable domain (outside the CDR3, taken from reference TRBV29-1 and TRBJ1-1): SAVISQKPSRDICQRGTSLTIQCQVDSQVTMMFWYRQQPGQSLTLIATANQGSEATYESGFVIDKFPISRPNLTFSTLTVSNMSPEDSSIYLCSGRLVSGTEAFFGQGTRLTVV.

The V and J genes are TRBV30 and TRBJ2-7; no firm D call. V was shortened by 2 bases and J by 3 bases, with 8 bases between the two germline ends. Germline V gene data show CDR1 as GTSNPN and CDR2 as SVGIG (reference sequence). The length of the CDR3 is 12 residues. The CDR3 sequence is CAWSRSFYEQYF. CDR3 DNA: TGTGCCTGGAGTAGGAGTTTCTACGAGCAGTACTTC. Full variable domain (missing parts from reference TRBV30 and TRBJ2-7): SQTIHQWPATLVQPVGSPLSLECTVEGTSNPNLYWYRQAAGRGLQLLFYSVGIGQISSEVPQNLSASRPQDRQFILSSKKLLLSDSGFYLCAWSRSFYEQYFGPGTRLTVT.